These T cell receptor beta chains were read from a single sample in a study of early T cells in non-severe SARS-CoV-2 infection. Via MiXCR, TCRdb re-called the 5' RACE reads, giving one row per CDR3 protein. The sample shows 40,000 to 55,000 distinct CDR3 sequences, about 23% of them seen only once. Material: whole blood, obtained at baseline. These receptors came from an adult who was a healthcare worker with PCR-confirmed SARS-CoV-2 infection or an uninfected control (not recorded which). CDR3s include the opening cysteine and the closing phenylalanine or tryptophan. D genes are given only for firm matches. The listing skips clone size in some rows; elsewhere it reads once, few, many or a size class.

cdr3_aa cdr3_nt d_call clone_size j_call v_call
CSAPDRAGNTIYF TGCAGTGCCCCGGACAGGGCAGGAAACACCATATATTTT TRBD1 few TRBJ1-3 TRBV20-1
CASSSHYRIGTKNIQYF TGTGCCAGCAGTTCCCATTACAGGATAGGGACCAAAAACATTCAGTACTTC - - TRBJ2-4 TRBV27
CASSAKGGYTDTQYF TGTGCCAGCAGCGCAAAGGGGGGATACACAGATACGCAGTATTTT - many TRBJ2-3 TRBV9
CASSGQLAGANVLTF TGTGCCAGCAGCGGACAGCTGGCTGGGGCCAACGTCCTGACTTTC - few TRBJ2-6 TRBV11-2
CASSPSATGGETQYF TGCGCCAGCAGCCCTTCGGCGACAGGGGGAGAGACCCAGTACTTC TRBD1 - TRBJ2-5 TRBV4-3
CAIRQPPRYGYTF TGTGCCATCAGACAGCCCCCTCGCTATGGCTACACCTTC - - TRBJ1-2 TRBV10-3
CASSRGGQFLSYEQYF TGTGCCAGCAGCCGCGGGGGACAGTTCCTCTCCTACGAGCAGTACTTC - - TRBJ2-7 TRBV5-6
CSGYRDGNTGELFF TGCAGCGGGTACCGGGACGGCAACACCGGGGAGCTGTTTTTT - few TRBJ2-2 TRBV29-1
CASSEYHAGTQYF TGTGCCAGCAGTGAATATCACGCCGGTACGCAGTATTTT - once TRBJ2-3 TRBV25-1
CASSFNLGLAGGNEQFF TGTGCCAGCAGCTTTAATCTAGGACTAGCGGGTGGCAATGAGCAGTTCTTC TRBD2 - TRBJ2-1 TRBV9
CASRGSGLFGYTF TGTGCCAGCAGGGGTAGCGGCTTATTCGGCTACACCTTC - few TRBJ1-2 TRBV27
CASSLEDGYEQYF TGTGCCAGCAGCTTGGAGGATGGCTACGAGCAGTACTTC - - TRBJ2-7 TRBV5-5
CASGEGAPGSKNIQYF TGTGCCAGCGGAGAGGGGGCGCCCGGGTCCAAAAACATTCAGTACTTC TRBD1 few TRBJ2-4 TRBV6-5
CASSLGTYNEQFF TGTGCCAGCAGCTTAGGGACCTACAATGAGCAGTTCTTC - - TRBJ2-1 TRBV11-2
CASSSTNGGADTQYF TGTGCCAGCAGTTCCACCAACGGGGGGGCGGATACGCAGTATTTT TRBD2 - TRBJ2-3 TRBV12-3/TRBV12-4
CAIRGPNQPQHF TGTGCCATAAGAGGACCCAATCAGCCCCAGCATTTT - - TRBJ1-5 TRBV10-3
CASSEALSTGELFF TGTGCCAGCAGTGAAGCGCTGAGCACCGGGGAGCTTTTTTTT - - TRBJ2-2 TRBV2
CATMKQGQGENIQYF TGTGCCACCATGAAACAAGGACAGGGGGAAAACATTCAGTACTTC TRBD1 - TRBJ2-4 TRBV15
CASSRTGDSNQPQHF TGTGCCAGCAGCCGAACCGGGGATAGCAATCAGCCCCAGCATTTT - - TRBJ1-5 TRBV7-2
CASTPGRSSYNEQSF TGTGCCAGCACCCCAGGGAGGAGCTCCTACAATGAGCAGTCCTTC - - TRBJ2-1 TRBV7-2
CSARYGGVTDTQYF TGCAGTGCTAGATATGGTGGAGTCACAGATACGCAGTATTTT - few TRBJ2-3 TRBV20-1
CASSPGQTNQPQHF TGTGCCAGTAGTCCAGGACAGACGAATCAGCCCCAGCATTTT - - TRBJ1-5 TRBV19
CASTYRGYQETQYF TGTGCCAGCACCTACAGGGGGTACCAAGAGACCCAGTACTTC TRBD1 few TRBJ2-5 TRBV7-2
CASSLTGYNEKLFF TGTGCCAGCAGTTTAACTGGATACAATGAAAAACTGTTTTTT - - TRBJ1-4 TRBV27
CASSGTSGGDTQYF TGCGCCAGCAGCGGGACTAGCGGGGGAGATACGCAGTATTTT TRBD2 few TRBJ2-3 TRBV5-1
CATSRDVGQGNTDTQYF TGTGCCACCAGCAGAGATGTGGGCCAGGGGAACACAGATACGCAGTATTTT - - TRBJ2-3 TRBV15
CASSSRQGGGSPLHF TGTGCCAGCAGTTCCCGACAGGGAGGAGGATCACCCCTCCACTTT TRBD1 few TRBJ1-6 TRBV27
CASSQERSRPIQYF TGCGCCAGCAGCCAAGAAAGGAGTCGCCCCATTCAGTACTTC - few TRBJ2-4 TRBV4-3
CASRLDGGQGPTGELFF TGCGCCAGCAGACTGGATGGGGGACAGGGTCCCACCGGGGAGCTGTTTTTT TRBD1 many TRBJ2-2 TRBV4-1
CASSMKAGGANTGELFF TGTGCCAGTAGTATGAAGGCCGGGGGAGCGAACACCGGGGAGCTGTTTTTT - - TRBJ2-2 TRBV19
CASSYTLGTGYLPETQYF TGTGCCAGCAGCTATACCCTCGGGACAGGGTATCTCCCAGAGACCCAGTACTTC TRBD1 few TRBJ2-5 TRBV5-6
CASRPTGGNYSPLHF TGTGCCAGCAGACCCACAGGGGGCAATTATTCACCCCTCCACTTT TRBD1 - TRBJ1-6 TRBV12-3/TRBV12-4
CASSFRLPSDYGYTF TGTGCCAGCAGCTTCCGACTCCCAAGCGACTATGGCTACACCTTC - - TRBJ1-2 TRBV5-6
CASSSLPGTVNEKLFF TGTGCCAGCAGCTCACTCCCCGGGACAGTTAATGAAAAACTGTTTTTT TRBD1 - TRBJ1-4 TRBV7-8
CASRPTGGNTEAFF TGTGCCAGTAGGCCGACAGGAGGGAACACTGAAGCTTTCTTT - - TRBJ1-1 TRBV19
CASSFYGVGGEETQYF TGTGCCAGCAGTTTTTATGGCGTCGGAGGAGAAGAGACCCAGTACTTC - many TRBJ2-5 TRBV12-3/TRBV12-4
CSVEGLLRGKNIQYF TGCAGCGTTGAAGGACTACTAAGAGGCAAAAACATTCAGTACTTC - - TRBJ2-4 TRBV29-1
CASFLGEGTEAFF TGTGCCAGCTTTCTTGGGGAGGGCACTGAAGCTTTCTTT - few TRBJ1-1 TRBV2
CASSFDGGLNTGELFF TGCGCCAGCAGCTTTGACGGGGGTTTGAACACCGGGGAGCTGTTTTTT - few TRBJ2-2 TRBV5-1
CASSLGPQEKLFF TGTGCCAGCAGCTTAGGCCCGCAAGAAAAACTGTTTTTT - few TRBJ1-4 TRBV7-2
CASSQDSDGVPYEQYF TGCGCCAGCAGCCAAGATTCGGACGGGGTCCCCTACGAGCAGTACTTC - - TRBJ2-7 TRBV4-1
CASILDRNTEAFF TGTGCCAGCATCTTAGACAGGAACACTGAAGCTTTCTTT - - TRBJ1-1 TRBV5-5
CASSGPGLNYGYTF TGTGCCAGCAGTGGCCCGGGGCTCAACTATGGCTACACCTTC - few TRBJ1-2 TRBV6-1
CSGGASRVPDTQYF TGCAGCGGGGGGGCCTCCCGAGTCCCAGATACGCAGTATTTT - few TRBJ2-3 TRBV29-1
CTSSPNGETQYF TGTACCAGCTCACCTAATGGGGAGACCCAGTACTTC - once TRBJ2-5 TRBV18